This T cell receptor beta chain was sequenced during a study of human thymus T cells. Findings of the study overall: Reports from related research described highly overlapping thymic repertoires among unrelated individuals. Among thymic and blood repertoires, usage of V and J genes appeared biased.

CDR3 length: 14 residues. Trimming removed 1 base at V and 6 bases at J, with 10 bases between. From germline, CDR1 is SGHTA and CDR2 FQGNSA. Assay used: immunoSEQ multiplex PCR; TCRdb lists only in-frame clones, some missing. The table has some 78,000 clones, 90% to 97% seen once. Details on this clone: Antigen: not known.

The source of the thymus tissue was resections taken during corrective heart surgery. Source material: thymus tissue. This sequence was found in a boy younger than two with a congenital heart defect but otherwise immunologically healthy. This chain joins TRBV7-2 and TRBJ1-5; D may be TRBD1 (5 bases). The CDR3 DNA is TGTGCCAGCAGCTTAGTGGCAGGGCGTCAGCCCCAGCATTTT. Amino acids: CASSLVAGRQPQHF.